This T cell receptor beta chain comes out of a study of cytomegalovirus exposure and HLA in healthy donors. Study-level findings and limits: TCR sequences were mostly rare, though some public TCRs occurred in many donors.

CDR1 is MNHEY, CDR2 SMNVEV, per germline (reference sequence). This CDR3 has 14 amino acids. With 7 bases clipped from V and 2 bases from J, the junction kept 5 bases outside the gene matches. Assay used: immunoSEQ multiplex PCR; TCRdb lists only in-frame clones, some missing. This repertoire shows about 160,000 clones, over 85% found once; its top ten account for 4.2%. The donors were members of the validation cohort, which comprised 100 to 150 subjects and was separate from the first cohort of about 700 subjects. With regard to this clone: The antigen is unknown.

The receptor was derived from a man aged 18 to 35 in good health and CMV-seropositive. Sequenced input: PBMCs. The chain employs TRBV27 and TRBJ1-5; 7 nucleotides agree with TRBD1. In nucleotides, the CDR3 is TGTGCCAGCACTCGCACAGGGGGCAATCAGCCCCAGCATTTT. Translated, it gives CASTRTGGNQPQHF.